These 8 T cell receptor beta chains were all obtained from the same sample, sequenced in a study of T cells in Graves' hyperthyroidism and ophthalmopathy. RNA transcripts provided the source from which TCR beta CDR3 regions were amplified. Carried out on the TCR CDR3, a first-round RT-PCR used the HTBI primer set. TCRdb redid the calling of the multiplex PCR reads with MiXCR, one entry per CDR3 protein. The sample holds 500,000 to 750,000 distinct CDR3 sequences, about a sixth seen once. The specimen sequenced was blood. Source of these receptors: a woman between 25 and 40 years old with Graves' hyperthyroidism.

This clonotype was counted a single time. V is TRBV6-2 or TRBV6-3 and J is TRBJ2-3; weak D call: TRBD2 (5 bases). V was pared by 10 bases and J by 2 bases, with 22 bases between. Germline V gene sequence: CDR1 MNHEY, CDR2 SVGEGT. The CDR3 runs 16 residues. The CDR3 DNA is TGTGCCAACGGACGGTGGCGGGCCCCAAACACAGATACGCAGTATTTT. Protein sequence: CANGRWRAPNTDTQYF.

This clonotype was recorded at least ten times. One end of the junction fails to match germline, which may point to a read error. The chain is built from TRBV12-3 or TRBV12-4 and TRBJ2-1, with a possible D match to TRBD2 (6 bases). This CDR3 region has 15 residues. CDR3 sequence: CASSVAVSSYNEQFF. CDR3 in DNA: TGTGCCAGCAGTGTAGCGGTGAGCTCCTACAATGAGCAGTTCTTC.

Only one count was recorded for this clonotype. The chain has TRBV18 and TRBJ1-3; tentatively, D is TRBD1 (5 bases). Per the germline V gene, CDR1 is KGHSH and CDR2 is LQKENI. This CDR3 is 17 amino acids long. V was trimmed by 0 bases and J by 0 bases, leaving 12 bases between them. The CDR3 spells CASSPPGTGRSGNTIYF. The CDR3 nucleotides read TGTGCCAGCTCACCACCGGGGACGGGACGCTCTGGAAACACCATATATTTT.

This clonotype showed up just a few times. The chain has TRBV5-5 and TRBJ2-3; 13 bases fit TRBD2. Trimming at V came to 4 bases and at J to 5 bases, leaving 13 bases not matched to a gene. CDR1 SGHKS and CDR2 YYEKEE come from the germline V gene (reference sequence). The CDR3 loop spans 18 amino acids. The CDR3 here is CASSAWGTSGTEIDTQYF. CDR3 nucleotide sequence: TGTGCCAGCAGCGCTTGGGGGACTAGCGGGACTGAGATAGATACGCAGTATTTT.

This clonotype was detected a few times. The V and J genes are TRBV28 and TRBJ1-1; no clear D gene. CDR1 is MDHEN, CDR2 SYDVKM, per germline. V was clipped by 6 bases and J by 8 bases, with 13 bases between them. The CDR3 covers 12 residues. In nucleotides, the CDR3 is TGTGCCAGCAGCCTATTGGGGAGGGAAGCTTTCTTT. The encoded protein is CASSLLGREAFF.

This clonotype has at least ten counts. The chain carries TRBV20-1 and TRBJ1-2; 10 bases are shared with TRBD1. Germline V gene lookup returns CDR1 DFQATT and CDR2 SNEGSKA (reference sequence). CDR3 length: 14 residues. The V gene end was trimmed by 4 bases and the J gene end by 3 bases; junction bases not matched to a gene: 5. The CDR3 DNA follows: TGCAGTGCTAAACGACAGGGGGCCCACTATGGCTACACCTTC. This sequence encodes CSAKRQGAHYGYTF.

The V gene is TRBV10-3, the J gene TRBJ2-3, with 7 positions matching TRBD1. The junction had 10 bases not matched to a gene; V was cut back by 0 bases and J by 7 bases. The CDR3 loop spans 16 amino acids. From germline, CDR1 is ENHRY and CDR2 SYGVKD. The CDR3, as DNA: TGTGCCATCAGTGAGTCCTCGGGACAGCTTCTGAATACGCAGTATTTT. Its translation: CAISESSGQLLNTQYF.

There are a few counts of this clonotype. This chain joins TRBV15 and TRBJ2-6; D is perhaps TRBD2 (5 bases). Germline values: CDR1 LNHNV, CDR2 YYDKDF (reference sequence). Trimming shortened V by 4 bases and J by 0 bases, and 16 bases separated the two germline ends. This CDR3 is 18 amino acids long. The CDR3 spells CATSTRKDRGSGANVLTF. For the CDR3, the DNA is TGTGCCACCAGCACCCGTAAGGACCGGGGCTCTGGGGCCAACGTCCTGACTTTC.